The TCR beta chain described here comes from a study of T cell repertoires in cytomegalovirus infection. TCRdb processed the reads anew with MiXCR; each CDR3 protein has one entry. The repertoire holds some 480,000 distinct CDR3 sequences, with 30% to 35% as singletons. V lost 5 bases and J lost 2, with 4 bases in between. The CDR3 spans 13 residues. Germline lookup yields CDR1 SGHTA and CDR2 FQGNSA. Note on this clonotype: Its antigen is as yet unknown.

The sequence was obtained from a human donor in good health (CMV status not recorded). Some clones in this sample may be carry-over from other donors' samples. V and J are TRBV7-2 and TRBJ1-6; D gene uncertain. Specimen: cultured PBMCs, collected from culture after CMV antigen stimulation. The CDR3 DNA follows: TGTGCCAGCAGCACTCCCTATAATTCACCCCTCCACTTT. Protein sequence: CASSTPYNSPLHF.